Each of the 31 T cell receptor beta chains below was sequenced from the same sample in a study of T cells after yellow fever vaccination. TCRdb recomputed calls from the 5' RACE reads with MiXCR, one row per CDR3 protein. The sample yields some 350,000 distinct CDR3 sequences, 11% seen once. Specimen: PBMCs, collected on the day of the first yellow fever vaccination. The source of these receptors is a man younger than 35 who received the YFV17D yellow fever vaccine.

The gene calls are TRBV5-8 and TRBJ1-3; D gene ambiguous. V lost 7 bases and J 0 bases, leaving 11 bases between the germline ends. The germline V gene has CDR1 SGHTS and CDR2 YDEGEE. The CDR3 is 14 residues long. CDR3 bases: TGTGCCAGCGGCCGGGAATTCTCTGGAAACACCATATATTTT. Translation: CASGREFSGNTIYF.

V is TRBV4-2 and J is TRBJ2-3; no firm D call. V was cut by 0 bases and J by 6 bases, with 10 bases left in between. This CDR3 region has 14 residues. The germline gives CDR1 LGHNA, CDR2 YNFKEQ. The DNA of the CDR3 is TGTGCCAGCAGCCAAGATGTGGAAGGGGATACGCAGTATTTT. Translated: CASSQDVEGDTQYF.

V is TRBV10-3 and J is TRBJ2-2; no firm D call. Trimming removed 1 base at V and 6 bases at J, with 15 bases between. CDR3 length: 16 residues. CDR1 is ENHRY, CDR2 SYGVKD, per germline. The chain's CDR3 is CAISEFLDRVSGELFF. CDR3 sequence (DNA): TGTGCCATCAGTGAGTTTTTGGATCGGGTGTCCGGGGAGCTGTTTTTT.

This clonotype was observed a few times. The chain combines TRBV7-2 with TRBJ1-5; D gene unclear. Deletions cut 1 base from V and 0 bases from J, with 10 bases between. This CDR3 has 16 amino acids. The germline V gene has CDR1 SGHTA and CDR2 FQGNSA. CDR3 nucleotide sequence: TGTGCCAGCAGCTTAGGTGCAGGTTATAGCAATCAGCCCCAGCATTTT. Translation gives CASSLGAGYSNQPQHF. The whole variable domain, remainder taken from reference TRBV7-2 and TRBJ1-5, is GAGVSQSPSNKVTEKGKDVELRCDPISGHTALYWYRQSLGQGLEFLIYFQGNSAPDKSGLPSDRFSAERTGGSVSTLTIQRTQQEDSAVYLCASSLGAGYSNQPQHFGDGTRLSIL.

The rearrangement joins TRBV5-1 to TRBJ1-5; D gene unclear. The CDR3 extends over 15 amino acids. Trimming stripped 0 bases from V and 3 bases from J, with 10 bases between. Germline CDR1 is SGHRS and CDR2 is YFSETQ. CDR3 sequence (DNA): TGCGCCAGCAGCTTGGCGGGGTTCGTCAATCAGCCCCAGCATTTT. Translated, it gives CASSLAGFVNQPQHF.

V gene TRBV11-1 combines with J gene TRBJ2-1; 7 positions agree with TRBD1. This CDR3 is built from 13 residues. Trimming cost V 10 bases and J 5 bases; bases outside gene matches: 8. Germline V gene lookup returns CDR1 SGHAT and CDR2 FQDESV (reference sequence). The CDR3 spells CAMSSGTDNEQFF. The CDR3 nucleotides are TGTGCCATGAGCTCCGGGACAGACAATGAGCAGTTCTTC.

Many counts were recorded for this clonotype. The J gene is TRBJ2-1, the V gene TRBV4-3, with D possibly matching TRBD2 (5 bases). Trimming took 1 base from V and 9 from J, leaving 10 bases between them. CDR3 length: 13 amino acids. Looked up from germline, CDR1 is LGHNA and CDR2 is YSLEER. The CDR3 DNA is TGCGCCAGCAGCCAAGGGCGGGCACGTGAGCAGTTCTTC. Its protein product is CASSQGRAREQFF.

This chain uses TRBV9 with TRBJ1-2, with 7 positions matching TRBD1. Germline V gene sequence: CDR1 SGDLS, CDR2 YYNGEE. Trimming cost V 4 bases and J 3 bases; bases outside gene matches: 6. The CDR3 loop spans 14 amino acids. The CDR3 reads CASSRRQGDYGYTF. The CDR3 DNA reads as TGTGCCAGCAGCCGGAGACAGGGAGACTATGGCTACACCTTC. The complete variable domain, with remaining parts taken from reference TRBV9 and TRBJ1-2, reads DSGVTQTPKHLITATGQRVTLRCSPRSGDLSVYWYQQSLDQGLQFLIQYYNGEERAKGNILERFSAQQFPDLHSELNLSSLELGDSALYFCASSRRQGDYGYTFGSGTRLTVV.

The chain links TRBV18 to TRBJ2-1, with a possible D match to TRBD2 (5 bases). V lost 2 bases and J lost 5, with 13 bases in between. The CDR3 sequence is 15 residues long. The germline gives CDR1 KGHSH, CDR2 LQKENI. The CDR3 is CASSPFRGPNNEQFF. CDR3 nucleotides: TGTGCCAGCTCACCATTCCGCGGGCCTAACAATGAGCAGTTCTTC.

Many counts were recorded for this clonotype. The J gene is TRBJ1-2, the V gene TRBV6-1, with 8 bases that match TRBD1. Germline V gene sequence: CDR1 MNHNS, CDR2 SASEGT. The J segment lost 4 bases and the V segment lost 0 bases, leaving 7 bases of the junction unmatched. The CDR3 spans 16 residues. CDR3 amino acids: CASSEAWTGRVYGYTF. CDR3 in DNA: TGTGCCAGCAGTGAAGCTTGGACAGGGCGGGTCTATGGCTACACCTTC.

The table lists this clonotype with a few counts. Written as DNA, the CDR3 is TGTGCCAGCAGTCGTCCAGCTGGAAACACCATATATTTT. Amino acid sequence: CASSRPAGNTIYF. The V gene is TRBV6-2 or TRBV6-3, the J gene TRBJ1-3; D is uncertain. With 5 bases removed from V and 2 bases from J, the gap between germline ends came to 7 bases. CDR1 MNHEY and CDR2 SVGEGT come from the germline V gene. CDR3 length: 13 residues.

The rearrangement links TRBV5-4 to TRBJ1-6; TRBD1 matches at 7 bases. V lost 4 bases, J lost 5 bases, and 9 bases stayed unmatched. CDR1 SGHNT and CDR2 YYREEE come from the germline V gene (reference sequence). The CDR3 has 16 amino acids. CDR3 nucleotide sequence: TGTGCCAGCAGCCGGGGGGGCAGGGGGGATAATTCACCCCTCCACTTT. Translation gives CASSRGGRGDNSPLHF.

This clonotype was detected only a few times. The gene calls are TRBV20-1 and TRBJ2-5; TRBD2 matches 10 bases. This CDR3 comprises 12 residues. With 5 bases clipped from V and 9 bases from J, the junction kept 6 bases outside the gene matches. CDR1 is DFQATT, CDR2 SNEGSKA, per germline (reference sequence). CDR3: CSALTSGESQYF. CDR3 bases: TGCAGTGCTCTCACTAGCGGGGAGTCCCAGTACTTC.

The chain joins TRBV25-1 to TRBJ2-3; 7 bases match TRBD2. The germline gives CDR1 MGHDK, CDR2 SYGVNS. CDR3 length: 16 amino acids. Trimming cost V 3 bases and J 4 bases; bases outside gene matches: 10. The CDR3 here is CASSDWRGGVADTQYF. The CDR3 DNA sequence: TGTGCCAGCAGTGACTGGCGTGGGGGGGTCGCAGATACGCAGTATTTT.

The rearrangement joins TRBV27 to TRBJ2-3, with 7 bases that match TRBD2. Germline V gives CDR1 MNHEY, CDR2 SMNVEV (reference sequence). The CDR3 sequence is 17 residues long. Trimming cost V 0 bases and J 6 bases; bases outside gene matches: 12. The CDR3 loop reads CASSLSWGPGRRDTQYF. The CDR3 bases are TGTGCCAGCAGTTTATCGTGGGGCCCCGGGAGGAGGGATACGCAGTATTTT.

This clonotype was counted at least ten times. V is TRBV29-1 and J is TRBJ2-2; D not certain. Germline V CDR1 and CDR2: SQVTM, ANQGSEA. The CDR3 contains 11 residues. Trimming took off 7 bases at V and 6 bases at J, with 9 bases between the two ends. The CDR3 DNA follows: TGCAGCGGCCGGAGCGCCGGGGAGCTGTTTTTT. Its protein is CSGRSAGELFF.

CDR3 bases: TGCAGCGTTGACGCAGGGGGCACAGATACGCAGTATTTT. The encoded protein is CSVDAGGTDTQYF. This chain links TRBV29-1 with TRBJ2-3, with D possibly being TRBD1 (6 bases). Germline CDR1 is SQVTM and CDR2 is ANQGSEA. The length of the CDR3 is 13 residues. V lost 3 bases, J lost 1 base, and 8 bases lay in between.

This chain links TRBV7-3 with TRBJ2-7, with TRBD1 identical over 8 bases. Germline loops: CDR1 SGHTA, CDR2 FQGTGA. The CDR3 runs to 16 residues. The CDR3 DNA follows: TGTGTCCGCAGCCAGGATGTCGGACAGGGATTCCACGAGCAGTACTTC. Translating it yields CVRSQDVGQGFHEQYF.

The gene calls are TRBV5-5 and TRBJ2-7; weak D call: TRBD2 (6 bases). Trimming took 5 bases from V and 0 from J, leaving 9 bases between them. CDR1 and CDR2 from the germline V gene are SGHKS and YYEKEE (reference sequence). CDR3 length: 13 amino acids. As DNA, the CDR3 is TGTGCCAGCAGTTGGAGGGGCTCCTACGAGCAGTACGTC. This sequence encodes CASSWRGSYEQYV.

The CDR3 DNA follows: TGTGCCAGCCCCCCGGGACAGCTTTCACCCCTCCACTTT. It codes for CASPPGQLSPLHF. The chain couples TRBV5-4 to TRBJ1-6, with 7 bases that match TRBD1. Germline values: CDR1 SGHNT, CDR2 YYREEE (reference sequence). The V and J ends lost 7 bases and 9 bases, in that order; junction bases with no gene match: 7. The CDR3 totals 13 residues.

This chain connects TRBV19 to TRBJ2-7, with 7 bases aligning to TRBD1. The V and J ends lost 4 bases and 6 bases, in that order; junction bases with no gene match: 9. The V gene's germline CDR1 is LNHDA and CDR2 SQIVND (reference sequence). The CDR3 runs to 14 residues. CDR3 sequence reads: CASSKRQGGFEQYF. CDR3 nucleotide sequence: TGTGCCAGTAGTAAGAGACAGGGTGGTTTCGAGCAGTACTTC. The full variable domain, in which reference TRBV19 and TRBJ2-7 provide the parts outside the CDR3, is DGGITQSPKYLFRKEGQNVTLSCEQNLNHDAMYWYRQDPGQGLRLIYYSQIVNDFQKGDIAEGYSVSREKKESFPLTVTSAQKNPTAFYLCASSKRQGGFEQYFGPGTRLTVT.

This clonotype was counted between two and nine times. The rearrangement joins TRBV21-1 to TRBJ2-1; TRBD1, the table's D call, lacks a check against the DNA. TRBV21-1 is shown as a pseudogene. CDR3 length: 9 amino acids. The CDR3 sequence is CASRGGEFF. In DNA, the CDR3 is TGTGCCAGCCGGGGGGGAGAGTTCTTC.

The rearrangement uses TRBV6-1 and TRBJ1-2; 10 nucleotides agree with TRBD1. This CDR3 contains 17 residues. CDR1 and CDR2 (germline): MNHNS, SASEGT. Trimming removed 6 bases from V and 3 bases from J; junction bases left unmatched: 13. The CDR3 nucleotides read TGTGCCAGCAGAACGGACAGGGGGAGACAAAAAGACTATGGCTACACCTTC. It is translated as CASRTDRGRQKDYGYTF.

This clonotype was counted at least ten times. The chain is built from TRBV5-1 and TRBJ2-3, with a tentative D call TRBD2 (6 bases). The CDR3 has 15 amino acids. V was clipped by 3 bases and J by 2 bases, with 13 bases between them. Germline V gene sequence: CDR1 SGHRS, CDR2 YFSETQ. The CDR3 DNA reads as TGCGCCAGCAGCTCCTCGAAGCGGGTCACAGATACGCAGTATTTT. Residues: CASSSSKRVTDTQYF.

This clonotype was detected ten times or more. The chain employs TRBV29-1 and TRBJ1-5, with unresolved D. The CDR3 is made up of 16 amino acids. Germline CDR1 SQVTM, CDR2 ANQGSEA. The DNA of the CDR3 is TGCACCCCCCCCCCTTCCACCCGATGGGGCAATCAGCCCCAGCATTTT. Protein: CTPPPSTRWGNQPQHF. Complete variable domain (other parts from reference TRBV29-1 and TRBJ1-5): SAVISQKPSRDICQRGTSLTIQCQVDSQVTMMFWYRQQPGQSLTLIATANQGSEATYESGFVIDKFPISRPNLTFSTLTVSNMSPEDSSIYLCTPPPSTRWGNQPQHFGDGTRLSIL.

This clonotype was counted a few times. The rearrangement links TRBV28 to TRBJ1-2; D is ambiguous. Trimming stripped 6 bases from V and 5 bases from J, with 10 bases between. Germline V CDR1 and CDR2: MDHEN, SYDVKM. This CDR3 has 12 amino acids. CDR3 in DNA: TGTGCCAGCAGCACGGAGCGATATGGCTACACCTTC. The encoded protein is CASSTERYGYTF.

In this sample, this clonotype turned up many times. The rearrangement joins TRBV20-1 to TRBJ2-3, with unresolved D. Germline CDR1 DFQATT, CDR2 SNEGSKA (reference sequence). V was trimmed by 3 bases and J by 2 bases, leaving 6 bases between them. This CDR3 has 12 amino acids. CDR3 sequence reads: CSASPVTDTQYF. DNA of the CDR3: TGCAGTGCTAGTCCAGTCACAGATACGCAGTATTTT.

The genes are TRBV3-1 and TRBJ1-1, with no clear D. Trimming took 0 bases from V and 6 from J, leaving 11 bases between them. The germline CDR1 and CDR2 sequences are LGHDT and YNNKEL (reference sequence). This CDR3 contains 14 residues. CDR3 region: CASSQERPTPEAFF. The CDR3 bases are TGTGCCAGCAGCCAAGAACGGCCGACCCCTGAAGCTTTCTTT.

This clonotype was observed a handful of times. The CDR3, as DNA: TGTGCCAGCTCGTCACTTGGGCGACAGGGCCATCAGCCCCAGCATTTT. Translation gives CASSSLGRQGHQPQHF. This chain links TRBV18 with TRBJ1-5; 7 nucleotides align to TRBD1. CDR3 size: 16 residues. Germline-derived CDR1 and CDR2 are KGHSH and LQKENI. V trimming: 6 bases; J trimming: 5 bases; junction bases outside the gene matches: 13.

This clonotype has only a few counts. This chain joins TRBV7-8 and TRBJ2-4, with no clear D. The CDR3 is 17 residues long. Germline loops: CDR1 SGHVS, CDR2 FQNEAQ. V gave up 0 bases and J gave up 6 bases, with 18 bases separating them. CDR3 sequence (DNA): TGTGCCAGCAGCTTAGCGATTGGTTCTCTGGGTAGAAACATTCAGTACTTC. Protein product: CASSLAIGSLGRNIQYF.

This clonotype was seen repeatedly, ten times or more. V usage is TRBV4-2 and J usage is TRBJ1-1; D is uncertain. CDR3 length equals 13 residues. V was pared by 0 bases and J by 8 bases, with 10 bases between. From germline, CDR1 is LGHNA and CDR2 YNFKEQ. The CDR3 is CASSQDPRIEAFF. CDR3 nucleotides: TGTGCCAGCAGCCAAGATCCGCGGATCGAAGCTTTCTTT.